The rows below give T cell receptor beta chains drawn from one sample of a study of blood T cell repertoires in COVID-19. Some clones are missing from TCRdb's copy, which holds only in-frame ones; the method was immunoSEQ multiplex PCR. The sample holds 90,000 to 150,000 clones, around 77% seen once. Sequencing was performed on peripheral blood. These receptors were obtained from a human donor in a cohort sampled during active COVID-19. Each CDR3 is given with its conserved first and last residue. The D gene is left open where the match is weak. Clone size is given for some rows only: seen once, a few or many times, or a class if the clone is expanded.

size: NA
D: NA
V: TRBV19
J: TRBJ1-5
CDR3: CASRTPGLNNQPQHF
DNA: TGTGCCAGCCGAACCCCGGGACTCAACAATCAGCCCCAGCATTTT

size: NA
D: TRBD1
V: TRBV10-3
J: TRBJ2-7
CDR3: CATQGVDRAIYEQYF
DNA: TGTGCCACCCAGGGCGTCGACAGGGCAATTTACGAGCAGTACTTC

size: NA
D: NA
V: TRBV4-1
J: TRBJ1-5
CDR3: CASSQEQVWEYSNQPQHF
DNA: TGCGCCAGCAGCCAAGAACAGGTGTGGGAATATAGCAATCAGCCCCAGCATTTT

size: NA
D: NA
V: TRBV4-1
J: TRBJ1-1
CDR3: CASSQSGGKAEAFF
DNA: TGCGCCAGCAGCCAGAGCGGGGGGAAGGCTGAAGCTTTCTTT

size: few
D: NA
V: TRBV7-8
J: TRBJ1-6
CDR3: CASSLSSYNSPLHF
DNA: TGTGCCAGCAGCCTGAGCTCCTATAATTCACCCCTCCACTTT

size: NA
D: TRBD2
V: TRBV11-2
J: TRBJ2-7
CDR3: CASSSLAGGLYEQYF
DNA: TGTGCCAGCAGCTCACTAGCGGGAGGGCTCTACGAGCAGTACTTC

size: NA
D: NA
V: TRBV4-1
J: TRBJ1-3
CDR3: CASSQDTGTGNTIYF
DNA: TGCGCCAGCAGCCAAGATACGGGAACGGGAAACACCATATATTTT

size: once
D: TRBD1
V: TRBV5-6
J: TRBJ2-7
CDR3: CASSWFRDRGRSYEQYF
DNA: TGTGCCAGCAGCTGGTTCCGGGACAGGGGCAGATCCTACGAGCAGTACTTC

size: NA
D: NA
V: TRBV28
J: TRBJ1-5
CDR3: CASSRLRGINQPQHF
DNA: TGTGCCAGCAGTCGCCTTAGGGGGATCAATCAGCCCCAGCATTTT

size: NA
D: TRBD2
V: TRBV10-3
J: TRBJ2-2
CDR3: CASSLAGDNTGELFF
DNA: TGTGCCAGCTCACTAGCGGGAGACAACACCGGGGAGCTGTTTTTT

size: NA
D: TRBD1
V: TRBV19
J: TRBJ1-1
CDR3: CASSFGTDNTEAFF
DNA: TGTGCCAGTAGTTTCGGGACAGACAACACTGAAGCTTTCTTT

size: NA
D: NA
V: TRBV4-1
J: TRBJ1-1
CDR3: CASSQDTRQTEAFF
DNA: TGCGCCAGCAGCCAAGATACCCGCCAGACTGAAGCTTTCTTT

size: NA
D: TRBD1
V: TRBV6-1
J: TRBJ2-3
CDR3: CASSEAPGQGTDTQYF
DNA: TGTGCCAGCAGTGAAGCGCCAGGACAGGGAACAGATACGCAGTATTTT

size: NA
D: NA
V: TRBV6-5
J: TRBJ1-5
CDR3: CASSLLLRSNQPQHF
DNA: TGTGCCAGCAGCCTGCTACTAAGGAGCAATCAGCCCCAGCATTTT

size: NA
D: TRBD1
V: TRBV27
J: TRBJ2-7
CDR3: CATRDRGGEQYF
DNA: TGTGCCACCCGGGACAGGGGGGGGGAGCAGTACTTC

size: few
D: TRBD1
V: TRBV3-1/TRBV3-2
J: TRBJ1-4
CDR3: CASSPTDREEKLFF
DNA: TGTGCCAGCAGCCCCACCGACAGGGAGGAAAAACTGTTTTTT

size: many
D: NA
V: TRBV15
J: TRBJ1-4
CDR3: CATSLAGESEKLFF
DNA: TGTGCCACCAGCCTCGCAGGGGAGAGTGAAAAACTGTTTTTT

size: NA
D: NA
V: TRBV15
J: TRBJ2-6
CDR3: CATSRDPREGGSGANVLTF
DNA: TGTGCCACCAGCAGAGATCCTAGGGAGGGGGGCTCTGGGGCCAACGTCCTGACTTTC